These 5 T cell receptor beta chains originate from one sample sequenced in a study of T cells in Graves' hyperthyroidism and ophthalmopathy. TCR beta CDR3 region amplification was performed from RNA transcripts. The study used the HTBI primer set for a first-round RT-PCR of the TCR CDR3. TCRdb analysed the multiplex PCR reads with MiXCR anew, one entry per CDR3 protein. This table has approximately 620,000 distinct CDR3 sequences, 16% appearing once. The source material was blood. The receptors were sampled from a woman between 40 and 55 years old with Graves' ophthalmopathy.

There are many counts of this clonotype. V and J are TRBV30 and TRBJ1-2; the match to TRBD1 covers 9 bases. Germline CDR1 GTSNPN, CDR2 SVGIG (reference sequence). There are 14 residues in the CDR3. V was pared by 0 bases and J by 7 bases, with 6 bases of the junction left unmatched. The chain's CDR3 is CAWSVLDRGAGYTF. As DNA, the CDR3 is TGTGCCTGGAGTGTACTCGACAGGGGGGCTGGCTACACCTTC.

The chain joins TRBV4-1 to TRBJ1-5; possible D gene TRBD1, 6 bases. V dropped 3 bases and J dropped 0 bases, with 12 bases sitting between them. The length of the CDR3 is 16 residues. Germline CDR1 is MGHRA and CDR2 is YSYEKL. In DNA, the CDR3 is TGCGCCAGCAGCCAGGCCGGGACAAATAGCAATCAGCCCCAGCATTTT. The encoded protein is CASSQAGTNSNQPQHF.

This clonotype was observed many times. J is TRBJ2-1 and V is TRBV12-3 or TRBV12-4, with D possibly TRBD1 on 6 matching bases. V shed 1 base and J shed 8 bases, with 12 bases lying between them. This CDR3 is built from 14 residues. The CDR3 loop reads CASSLVVGGHEQFF. CDR3 sequence (DNA): TGTGCCAGCAGTTTAGTCGTAGGGGGACATGAGCAGTTCTTC.

V gene TRBV29-1 combines with J gene TRBJ2-5, with D uncertain. The CDR3 loop spans 13 amino acids. The germline gives CDR1 SQVTM, CDR2 ANQGSEA. V gave up 3 bases and J gave up 3 bases, with 11 bases separating them. The CDR3 sequence is CSVDPSEKETQYF. CDR3 DNA: TGCAGCGTTGACCCCAGCGAGAAAGAGACCCAGTACTTC.

This clonotype was recorded at least ten times. J is TRBJ2-1 and V is TRBV11-2; tentative D call: TRBD2 (6 bases). V was cut by 3 bases and J by 8 bases, with 8 bases left in between. The CDR3 extends over 12 amino acids. CDR1 and CDR2 from the germline V gene are SGHAT and FQNNGV. The CDR3 nucleotides are TGTGCCAGCAGCTTTGGGGGGTATGAGCAGTTCTTC. Translated: CASSFGGYEQFF.